The clone carrying this T cell receptor (beta chain) appeared many times. Via MiXCR, TCRdb re-called the reads, giving one row per CDR3 protein. The sample includes 200,000 to 300,000 distinct CDR3 sequences, around 26% of them seen just once. This sample is part of a study of kidney transplant recipient with SARS-CoV-2 infection. This CDR3 comprises 15 residues. The germline V gene has CDR1 SGHAT and CDR2 FQNNGV. Trimming cost V 5 bases and J 1 base; bases outside gene matches: 8. The sequence derives from a male patient between 25 and 39 years old who had COVID-19 and was a kidney transplant recipient. Some T cells may be transferred from the graft donor. J is TRBJ2-7 and V is TRBV11-2; 7 bases align to TRBD1. The sequencing used a blood sample, collected at baseline and between days 110 and 120 from a kidney transplant recipient. This CDR3 is CASSARQGNSYEQYF. DNA of the CDR3: TGTGCCAGCAGCGCTAGACAGGGCAATTCCTACGAGCAGTACTTC.